The clone carrying this T cell receptor beta chain was counted once. Its specificity is unknown. Only in-frame clones appear in the TCRdb table, and some are missing; sequencing was by immunoSEQ multiplex PCR. The data contain about 64,000 clones, roughly 92% of them singletons. Sampling of post-transplant bone marrow used the posterior iliac crest or another site. The data stem from a study of graft-versus-host responses after intestinal transplantation. Study-wide context: Recipients obtained multivisceral, liver-intestinal, or isolated intestinal transplants. Points from the study as a whole: Marrow from the recipient contained GvH clones, some of which had appeared first in ileum or blood.

The TCR comes from a human patient who received an intestinal transplant, so some T cells may come from the graft donor. Here the sequenced sample was bone marrow, taken less than 750 days after intestinal transplantation.

CDR3 protein: CSVEGQGIDTQYF. The CDR3 coding sequence is TGCAGCGTTGAAGGACAGGGAATAGATACGCAGTATTTT. The rearrangement joins TRBV29-1 to TRBJ2-3; TRBD1 aligns across 7 bases. V lost 1 base and J lost 5; bases outside the gene matches: 3. The CDR3 extends over 13 amino acids. Germline CDR1 is SQVTM and CDR2 is ANQGSEA.